What follows are 2 T cell receptor beta chains derived from one specimen sequenced in a study of blood T cell repertoires in COVID-19. Profiling relied on immunoSEQ multiplex PCR, and the TCRdb table lists in-frame clones only, not all of them. The sample lists about 310,000 clones, 70% to 90% occurring once. Sequenced material: PBMCs or T cells enriched from blood (not recorded which). These receptors were obtained from a man aged 30 to 39 who had recovered from COVID-19.

This clone has just one count. V usage is TRBV7-2 and J usage is TRBJ2-2; TRBD1 aligns across 8 bases. In germline, CDR1 is SGHTA, CDR2 FQGNSA. The CDR3 runs 14 residues. V lost 5 bases to trimming and J lost 6 bases; unmatched junction nucleotides: 5. The CDR3 nucleotides are TGTGCCAGCAGCCGGGACAGGTTCTCCGGGGAGCTGTTTTTT. Translation gives CASSRDRFSGELFF.

The chain uses TRBV5-5 and TRBJ1-5; TRBD1 matches at 7 bases. The germline V gene encodes CDR1 SGHKS and CDR2 YYEKEE (reference sequence). Trimming removed 0 bases from V and 6 bases from J; junction bases left unmatched: 3. The CDR3 contains 14 residues. CDR3: CASSLVGGGQPQHF. CDR3 in DNA: TGTGCCAGCAGCTTGGTAGGGGGCGGTCAGCCCCAGCATTTT.